This T cell receptor beta chain was documented in a study of blood T cell repertoires in COVID-19. Turning to the study itself: Spain, Italy and the United States supplied samples that represented acute and convalescent COVID-19. Sources were T cells, B-cell-depleted T cells, or PBMCs; the material itself was cDNA or gDNA.

Sequencing was performed with immunoSEQ multiplex PCR; in TCRdb, only in-frame clones are kept and a portion is missing. Among about 280,000 clones, 70% to 90% were seen once, and the ten largest hold approximately 2.2%. As regards this clone: The junction and the germline gene differ at one end; a read error may be behind it.

This TCR was recovered from a woman in her 30s who had recovered from COVID-19. The sequenced sample was peripheral blood.

This CDR3 is CAGSPSPRGTDTQYF. The CDR3 bases are TGTGCCGGCAGCCCCTCGCCCCGGGGAACAGATACGCAGTATTTT. The V gene is TRBV7-2, the J gene TRBJ2-3, with D tentatively TRBD2 (5 bases). CDR3 length: 15 amino acids. From germline, CDR1 is SGHTA and CDR2 FQGNSA.